This T cell receptor (beta chain) is from a study of CD8+ T cells in alopecia areata. Across the study: Tofacitinib was taken orally by treated patients, and the dose was 5 to 10 mg twice daily. The SALT score measured affected scalp surface percentage in treated patients.

The treatment is: oral pan-JAK inhibitor, 5-10 mg twice daily. Starting from PBMCs, sorting isolated CD4+ and CD8+ T cells. cDNA reverse transcribed from extracted RNA served as the sequencing template. Clones were read by immunoSEQ multiplex PCR, and TCRdb kept only the in-frame ones, dropping some. The sample contains about 200,000 clones, about three fifths of which appear only once. Germline V gene data show CDR1 as SGDLS and CDR2 as YYNGEE. Germline trimming cut 3 bases from V and 6 bases from J; bases unmatched to any gene: 13. The CDR3 length is 16 residues. The TCR originated in a human donor with alopecia areata. The chain uses TRBV9 and TRBJ1-2; TRBD1 matches 8 bases. Here the sequenced sample was CD4+ T cells sorted from blood, taken at week 24, from a patient treated with tofacitinib. CDR3 in amino acids: CASSAQGAQSTDGYTF. CDR3 bases: TGTGCCAGCAGCGCGCAGGGGGCGCAGTCCACGGATGGCTACACCTTC. Drawing the rest from reference TRBV9 and TRBJ1-2, the complete variable domain is DSGVTQTPKHLITATGQRVTLRCSPRSGDLSVYWYQQSLDQGLQFLIQYYNGEERAKGNILERFSAQQFPDLHSELNLSSLELGDSALYFCASSAQGAQSTDGYTFGSGTRLTVV.